Below are 27 T cell receptor beta chains sequenced from a single sample in a study of T cell changes during pregnancy in multiple sclerosis. The protocol was immunoSEQ multiplex PCR, while the TCRdb copy is restricted to in-frame clones and leaves out a portion. The table has some 97,000 clones, about 90% seen once. This specimen was peripheral blood, taken after pregnancy. These receptors were taken from a female donor with multiple sclerosis, enrolled in a pregnancy study.

The chain combines TRBV6-6 with TRBJ1-1; 7 nucleotides agree with TRBD1. The germline V gene has CDR1 MNHNY and CDR2 SVGAGI (reference sequence). With 4 bases clipped from V and 0 bases from J, the junction kept 5 bases outside the gene matches. The CDR3 contains 15 residues. The CDR3 reads CASSSQGVVNTEAFF. The DNA for the CDR3 is TGTGCCAGCAGTTCCCAGGGGGTGGTGAACACTGAAGCTTTCTTT.

This rearrangement joins TRBV4-3 to TRBJ1-4; D is undetermined. The CDR3 is made up of 14 amino acids. V was pared by 0 bases and J by 5 bases, with 7 bases between. In germline, CDR1 is LGHNA, CDR2 YSLEER. The CDR3 DNA is TGCGCCAGCAGCCAAGATTTTTCAAATGAAAAACTGTTTTTT. As protein: CASSQDFSNEKLFF.

V gene TRBV11-2 combines with J gene TRBJ2-4; 8 bases line up with TRBD2. The CDR3 consists of 17 residues. Germline V CDR1 and CDR2: SGHAT, FQNNGV. The trim removed 1 base at V and 2 bases at J, leaving 7 bases unmatched. The CDR3 sequence: CASSLVAGGVPKNIQYF. DNA of the CDR3: TGTGCCAGCAGCTTAGTCGCGGGGGGAGTTCCCAAAAACATTCAGTACTTC. The full variable domain, completed using reference TRBV11-2 and TRBJ2-4, is EAGVAQSPRYKIIEKRQSVAFWCNPISGHATLYWYQQILGQGPKLLIQFQNNGVVDDSQLPKDRFSAERLKGVDSTLKIQPAKLEDSAVYLCASSLVAGGVPKNIQYFGAGTRLSVL.

The rearrangement links TRBV30 to TRBJ2-1; D gene ambiguous. V gave up 0 bases and J gave up 9 bases, with 6 bases separating them. There are 11 residues in the CDR3. Per germline, CDR1 GTSNPN and CDR2 SVGIG (reference sequence). Written as DNA, the CDR3 is TGTGCCTGGAGTGTACTGCCTGAGCAGTTCTTC. Translated, it gives CAWSVLPEQFF.

The rearrangement uses TRBV30 and TRBJ2-1; TRBD2 matches 7 bases. J lost 9 bases, V lost 0 bases, and 20 bases had no gene match. Germline V lookup: CDR1 GTSNPN, CDR2 SVGIG (reference sequence). The CDR3 is 18 amino acids. The CDR3 loop reads CAWSVLVGGSSALGEQFF. In DNA form, the CDR3 reads TGTGCCTGGAGTGTACTTGTCGGCGGGAGCTCCGCATTGGGTGAGCAGTTCTTC.

This clone showed up just once. The chain has TRBV2 and TRBJ1-5, with D possibly TRBD1 on 6 matching bases. The CDR3 runs to 13 residues. Germline CDR1 is SNHLY and CDR2 is FYNNEI. V was pared by 7 bases and J by 0 bases, with 7 bases between. CDR3 protein: CASNRDSNQPQHF. The CDR3 DNA reads as TGTGCCAGCAACAGGGATAGCAATCAGCCCCAGCATTTT.

The chain has TRBV5-1 and TRBJ2-1; TRBD2 matches 8 bases. The CDR3 runs to 14 residues. The V segment lost 0 bases and the J segment 10 bases; nucleotides outside the gene matches: 6. The germline CDR1 and CDR2 sequences are SGHRS and YFSETQ. CDR3 nucleotides: TGCGCCAGCAGCTTGGAAGGACTAGCCGTCGAGCAGTTCTTC. Its translation: CASSLEGLAVEQFF.

This clone occurred once. The chain employs TRBV30 and TRBJ1-6; 8 bases map to TRBD1. V was pared by 3 bases and J by 9 bases, with 13 bases of the junction left unmatched. The CDR3 sequence is 16 residues long. CDR1 is GTSNPN and CDR2 is SVGIG in the germline V gene (reference sequence). The CDR3 is CAWRTSRTGTTSPLHF. The CDR3 DNA reads as TGTGCCTGGAGAACCTCCCGGACAGGGACGACTTCACCCCTCCACTTT.

The table lists this clone with a count of one. V and J are TRBV2 and TRBJ1-6, with D possibly being TRBD1 (5 bases). Germline CDR1 is SNHLY and CDR2 is FYNNEI. The CDR3 is 14 amino acids. Between the trimmed V and J ends, which lost 4 bases and 10 bases, there was a span of 14 bases. CDR3 nucleotide sequence: TGTGCCAGCAGTGCAGTTCGGGGGGGATCACCCCTCCACTTT. Translating gives CASSAVRGGSPLHF.

The CDR3 DNA reads TGTGCCAGCTCACTGATTACGGGACAGGGACAGCGCGAGCAGTACTTC. This sequence encodes CASSLITGQGQREQYF. The chain links TRBV18 to TRBJ2-7, with 9 bases aligning to TRBD1. CDR1 KGHSH and CDR2 LQKENI come from the germline V gene. This CDR3 is built from 16 residues. The V segment lost 4 bases and the J segment 6 bases; nucleotides outside the gene matches: 13.

In this sample, this clone turned up once. The chain uses TRBV25-1 and TRBJ2-3, with 10 bases that match TRBD1. This CDR3 spans 16 amino acids. With 1 base clipped from V and 3 bases from J, the junction kept 4 bases outside the gene matches. Per germline, CDR1 MGHDK and CDR2 SYGVNS. CDR3: CASSESGTGVTDTQYF. The CDR3 DNA is TGTGCCAGCAGTGAATCTGGGACAGGGGTGACAGATACGCAGTATTTT.

This clone occurred once. V usage is TRBV5-1 and J usage is TRBJ1-1; unclear D gene. The germline V gene encodes CDR1 SGHRS and CDR2 YFSETQ. The CDR3 sequence is 13 residues long. With 1 base removed from V and 10 bases from J, the gap between germline ends came to 14 bases. The CDR3 bases are TGCGCCAGCAGCTTGAAAGGTGGACTGACAGCTTTCTTT. This encodes CASSLKGGLTAFF.

Here the CDR3 reads CASSLQGDTEAFF. The CDR3 nucleotides read TGTGCCAGCAGCCTCCAGGGGGACACTGAAGCTTTCTTT. The V and J genes are TRBV7-8 and TRBJ1-1; 7 nucleotides align to TRBD1. The trim removed 5 bases at V and 3 bases at J, leaving 3 bases unmatched. Germline V gives CDR1 SGHVS, CDR2 FQNEAQ. The CDR3 totals 13 residues.

The chain carries TRBV5-1 and TRBJ2-7, with 12 bases lining up with TRBD2. Germline V gene sequence: CDR1 SGHRS, CDR2 YFSETQ. V gave up 3 bases and J gave up 1 base; unmatched junction bases: 14. This CDR3 spans 19 amino acids. This CDR3 reads CASSSLLAGGPVGSYEQYF. The CDR3 bases are TGCGCCAGCAGCTCCCTGCTAGCGGGAGGGCCAGTGGGGTCCTACGAGCAGTACTTC.

This rearrangement joins TRBV7-6 to TRBJ2-1; TRBD1 is a possible D gene (7 bases). Germline V CDR1 and CDR2: SGHVS, FNYEAQ. The CDR3 contains 17 residues. V lost 5 bases and J 3 bases, leaving 20 bases between the germline ends. The CDR3 is CASSGEAGGLIYNEQFF. CDR3 bases: TGTGCCAGCAGCGGGGAGGCAGGGGGGCTAATCTACAATGAGCAGTTCTTC.

The chain uses TRBV7-2 and TRBJ2-1; weak D call: TRBD2 (6 bases). Trimming left V 5 bases short and J 0 bases short, with 11 bases between. Germline CDR1 is SGHTA and CDR2 is FQGNSA. This CDR3 is built from 15 residues. The CDR3 loop is CASSRDLRSYNEQFF. The DNA of the CDR3 is TGTGCCAGCAGCCGGGACTTGCGCTCCTACAATGAGCAGTTCTTC.

This clone was picked up one time. Germline and junction disagree at one end, which may indicate a read error. The rearrangement joins TRBV7-8 to TRBJ2-4; D is perhaps TRBD1 (6 bases). CDR1 is SGHVS, CDR2 FQNEAQ, per germline. The CDR3 totals 12 residues. The CDR3 protein is CASSSGGDRSHF. CDR3 bases: TGTGCCAGCAGCTCCGGCGGTGACAGGTCCCACTTC. The whole variable domain, remainder taken from reference TRBV7-8 and TRBJ2-4, is GAGVSQSPRYKVAKRGQDVALRCDPISGHVSLFWYQQALGQGPEFLTYFQNEAQLDKSGLPSDRFFAERPEGSVSTLKIQRTQQEDSAVYLCASSSGGDRSHFGAGTRLSVL.

The chain links TRBV7-2 to TRBJ1-3, with D possibly matching TRBD1 (6 bases). V gave up 1 base and J gave up 2 bases, with 9 bases separating them. The CDR3 is 15 residues long. Germline-derived CDR1 and CDR2 are SGHTA and FQGNSA. The CDR3 sequence: CASSLVQGTGNTIYF. CDR3 in DNA: TGTGCCAGCAGCTTAGTGCAGGGGACTGGAAACACCATATATTTT.

The chain couples TRBV11-2 to TRBJ1-6; TRBD1 agrees at 8 bases. Losses at the gene ends were 3 bases for V and 7 bases for J; bases not matched to a gene: 5. From germline, CDR1 is SGHAT and CDR2 FQNNGV. The CDR3 is made up of 15 amino acids. CDR3 DNA sequence: TGTGCCAGCAGCTTTCAGGGGACAGGAAATTCACCCCTCCACTTT. Protein: CASSFQGTGNSPLHF. Variable domain in full (rest from reference TRBV11-2 and TRBJ1-6): EAGVAQSPRYKIIEKRQSVAFWCNPISGHATLYWYQQILGQGPKLLIQFQNNGVVDDSQLPKDRFSAERLKGVDSTLKIQPAKLEDSAVYLCASSFQGTGNSPLHFGNGTRLTVT.

Note on this clone: The same CDR3 can be traced to other DNA sequences in this sample. The chain links TRBV6-5 to TRBJ2-7, with 9 bases that match TRBD1. The V gene end was trimmed by 0 bases and the J gene end by 3 bases; junction bases not matched to a gene: 3. CDR3 size: 15 residues. The germline V gene encodes CDR1 MNHEY and CDR2 SVGAGI. Here the CDR3 DNA reads TGTGCCAGCAGTTACTCGGGACAGGGAAACTACGAGCAGTACTTC. Amino acids: CASSYSGQGNYEQYF.

This chain connects TRBV14 to TRBJ2-1; 9 positions match TRBD2. The ends lost 1 base at V and 5 bases at J; junction bases unmatched: 15. This CDR3 has 19 residues. Per the germline V gene, CDR1 is SGHDN and CDR2 is FVKESK. CDR3 loop: CASSQVKGSGGIDNNEQFF. CDR3 coding DNA: TGTGCCAGCAGCCAAGTGAAGGGTAGCGGGGGAATTGATAACAATGAGCAGTTCTTC. The entire variable domain, with the rest obtained from reference TRBV14 and TRBJ2-1, is as follows: EAGVTQFPSHSVIEKGQTVTLRCDPISGHDNLYWYRRVMGKEIKFLLHFVKESKQDESGMPNNRFLAERTGGTYSTLKVQPAELEDSGVYFCASSQVKGSGGIDNNEQFFGPGTRLTVL.

The V call is TRBV2, the J call TRBJ2-1; 7 bases agree with TRBD2. The trim removed 3 bases at V and 8 bases at J, leaving 7 bases unmatched. Germline CDR1 reads SNHLY; CDR2 reads FYNNEI. The CDR3 is 14 residues long. Written as DNA, the CDR3 is TGTGCCAGCAGTGAGGGGCGGGGGTTCTATGAGCAGTTCTTC. It encodes CASSEGRGFYEQFF.

This chain joins TRBV2 and TRBJ1-1, with D possibly being TRBD1 (5 bases). The length of the CDR3 is 14 residues. The germline V gene encodes CDR1 SNHLY and CDR2 FYNNEI. The V and J ends lost 6 bases and 2 bases respectively, with 13 bases between them. As DNA, the CDR3 is TGTGCCAGCAGGGTGGGCAGGGTAAACACTGAAGCTTTCTTT. The encoded protein is CASRVGRVNTEAFF.

The chain carries TRBV2 and TRBJ2-7; 9 positions agree with TRBD1. The V segment lost 7 bases and the J segment 1 base; nucleotides outside the gene matches: 5. Germline V gene lookup returns CDR1 SNHLY and CDR2 FYNNEI. The CDR3 is 14 amino acids. CDR3 region: CASIPGQGSYEQYF. The CDR3 DNA sequence: TGTGCCAGCATCCCGGGACAGGGATCCTACGAGCAGTACTTC.

J is TRBJ1-2 and V is TRBV6-5, with a weak D call TRBD1 (5 bases). The CDR3 sequence is 16 residues long. Germline V lookup: CDR1 MNHEY, CDR2 SVGAGI. V lost 0 bases, J lost 2 bases, and 13 bases lay in between. CDR3: CASSYSMGGNNYGYTF. In DNA, the CDR3 is TGTGCCAGCAGTTACTCGATGGGGGGTAACAACTATGGCTACACCTTC.

The rearrangement links TRBV10-3 to TRBJ1-1; 7 bases line up with TRBD1. Trimming took 6 bases from V and 2 from J; bases not matched to a gene: 6. The CDR3 sequence is 14 residues long. Germline lookup yields CDR1 ENHRY and CDR2 SYGVKD. The CDR3 DNA is TGTGCCATCAGCGAGGGGACAGTCAACACTGAAGCTTTCTTT. Encoded protein: CAISEGTVNTEAFF.

J is TRBJ1-1 and V is TRBV15; D unclear. Germline CDR1 is LNHNV and CDR2 is YYDKDF (reference sequence). Trimming stripped 0 bases from V and 0 bases from J, with 11 bases between. This CDR3 has 16 amino acids. The CDR3 DNA reads TGTGCCACCAGCAGAGATCGAGCCGGGATGAACACTGAAGCTTTCTTT. Its protein product is CATSRDRAGMNTEAFF.